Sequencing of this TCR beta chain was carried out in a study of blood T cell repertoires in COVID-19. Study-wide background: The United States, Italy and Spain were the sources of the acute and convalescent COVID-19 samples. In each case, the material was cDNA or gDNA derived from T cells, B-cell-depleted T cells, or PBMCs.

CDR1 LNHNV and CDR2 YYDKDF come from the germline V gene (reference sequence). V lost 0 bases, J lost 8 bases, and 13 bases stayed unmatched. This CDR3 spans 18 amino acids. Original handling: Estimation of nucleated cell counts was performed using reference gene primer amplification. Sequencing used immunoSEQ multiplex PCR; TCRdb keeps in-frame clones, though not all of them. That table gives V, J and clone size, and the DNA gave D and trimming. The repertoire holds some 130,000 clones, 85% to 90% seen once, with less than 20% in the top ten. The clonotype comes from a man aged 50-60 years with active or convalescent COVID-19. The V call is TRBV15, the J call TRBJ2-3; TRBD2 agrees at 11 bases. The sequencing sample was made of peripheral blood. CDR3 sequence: CATSRDLVAGGHLGTQYF. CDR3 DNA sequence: TGTGCCACCAGCAGAGATCTTGTAGCGGGGGGGCATCTGGGTACGCAGTATTTT.